Shown below are 29 T cell receptor beta chains from a single sample sequenced in a study of regulatory T cells in long-lasting Graves disease. Time point defined: persistent/refractory GD, antithyroid drugs over 5 years with positive TRAb. Construction of the TCR library relied on RNA isolated from PBMCs. CDR3 regions were amplified by Arm-PCR using iRepertoire HTBI primers to build TCR beta libraries. MiXCR, run by TCRdb on the multiplex PCR reads, gives a single entry per CDR3 protein. The table records about 660,000 distinct CDR3 sequences, approximately 29% of them present only once. Sequenced here: peripheral blood mononuclear cells (PBMCs), sampled when the disease was refractory, from a patient treated with antithyroid drugs. These receptors came from a female donor with Graves disease.

This clonotype was seen at least ten times. The CDR3 spells CASSIRRAREAFF. CDR3 coding DNA: TGTGCCAGCAGTATCCGACGGGCCCGTGAAGCTTTCTTT. The chain recombines TRBV6-1 with TRBJ1-1; D gene unclear. This CDR3 spans 13 amino acids. CDR1 is MNHNS and CDR2 is SASEGT in the germline V gene. Trimming left V 5 bases short and J 7 bases short, with 14 bases between.

The chain recombines TRBV27 with TRBJ2-7; D remains ambiguous. V was pared by 6 bases and J by 2 bases, with 11 bases between. The germline CDR1 and CDR2 sequences are MNHEY and SMNVEV (reference sequence). This CDR3 is built from 13 residues. The CDR3, as DNA: TGTGCCAGCAGCCCAGTGTCCGCCTACGAGCAGTACTTC. This encodes CASSPVSAYEQYF.

At least ten counts were recorded for this clonotype. V usage is TRBV29-1 and J usage is TRBJ1-2, with D unclear. This CDR3 spans 11 amino acids. Trimming took 3 bases from V and 6 from J, leaving 8 bases between them. Per the germline V gene, CDR1 is SQVTM and CDR2 is ANQGSEA. The CDR3 bases are TGCAGCGTTGAGGCGATGAATGGCTACACCTTC. Its protein is CSVEAMNGYTF.

This clonotype came up a few times. The chain couples TRBV3-1 to TRBJ2-5; the D gene is possibly TRBD2 (7 bases). Germline-derived CDR1 and CDR2 are LGHDT and YNNKEL (reference sequence). Trimming took 8 bases from V and 0 from J, leaving 16 bases between them. There are 15 residues in the CDR3. This chain's CDR3 is CASVPGGRNQETQYF. The DNA of the CDR3 is TGTGCCAGCGTACCGGGGGGCAGGAACCAAGAGACCCAGTACTTC.

The table lists this clonotype with many counts. The chain uses TRBV5-6 and TRBJ1-4, with D unclear. CDR1 and CDR2 (germline): SGHDT, YYEEEE. The CDR3 has 12 amino acids. Trimming shortened V by 4 bases and J by 5 bases, and 6 bases separated the two germline ends. The CDR3 is CASSRQNEKLFF. CDR3 bases: TGTGCCAGCAGCAGGCAAAATGAAAAACTGTTTTTT.

The rearrangement joins TRBV6-1 to TRBJ2-7; D assignment may be TRBD1 or TRBD2 (5 bases each). The CDR3 runs 14 residues. Between the trimmed V and J ends, which lost 6 bases and 0 bases, there was a span of 12 bases. Germline V CDR1 and CDR2: MNHNS, SASEGT. In nucleotides, the CDR3 is TGTGCCAGCAGCCACCGGGACGGCTCCTACGAGCAGTACTTC. This encodes CASSHRDGSYEQYF.

The sample holds a few counts of this clonotype. This chain connects TRBV14 to TRBJ1-1; 8 bases map to TRBD1. This CDR3 contains 14 residues. The germline V gene encodes CDR1 SGHDN and CDR2 FVKESK. V was clipped by 8 bases and J by 0 bases; unmatched bases: 5. The CDR3 protein is CASGTGLMNTEAFF. CDR3 DNA: TGTGCCAGCGGGACAGGACTAATGAACACTGAAGCTTTCTTT.

The sample holds one count of this clonotype. The chain is built from TRBV20-1 and TRBJ2-5, with D possibly being TRBD1 (5 bases). CDR1 is DFQATT and CDR2 is SNEGSKA in the germline V gene (reference sequence). V lost 0 bases, J lost 5 bases, and 16 bases lay in between. The CDR3 covers 15 residues. The CDR3, as DNA: TGCAGTGCTAGAGATCCCAGCAGGGTAGGGGAGACCCAGTACTTC. Amino acid sequence: CSARDPSRVGETQYF.

V gene TRBV10-1 combines with J gene TRBJ1-5; D remains ambiguous. The CDR3 consists of 14 residues. From germline, CDR1 is WNHNN and CDR2 SYGVQD (reference sequence). V was trimmed by 3 bases and J by 0 bases, leaving 6 bases between them. CDR3 nucleotides: TGCGCCAGCAGTGAAGGGAATAGCAATCAGCCCCAGCATTTT. Protein sequence: CASSEGNSNQPQHF.

The chain recombines TRBV6-1 with TRBJ1-2; possible D gene TRBD1, 6 bases. Trimming pared 5 bases from V and 7 bases from J, leaving 14 bases between. This CDR3 contains 13 residues. CDR1 and CDR2 (germline): MNHNS, SASEGT. The CDR3 here is CASSTLTGSGYTF. In nucleotides, the CDR3 is TGTGCCAGCAGTACCCTGACAGGATCTGGCTACACCTTC.

This clonotype was counted many times. This rearrangement joins TRBV12-3 or TRBV12-4 to TRBJ1-5; 7 bases are a match to TRBD1. Trimming at V came to 6 bases and at J to 0 bases, leaving 5 bases not matched to a gene. CDR3 size: 15 residues. This CDR3 is CASRLGQYSNQPQHF. CDR3 nucleotide sequence: TGTGCCAGCAGATTGGGACAGTATAGCAATCAGCCCCAGCATTTT.

This clonotype occurred many times. The junction and the germline gene differ at one end; a read error may be behind it. The chain is built from TRBV5-1 and TRBJ2-7; TRBD2 agrees at 16 bases. The CDR3 runs to 16 residues. The germline V gene has CDR1 SGHRS and CDR2 YFSETQ. CDR3 residues: CASSLGTSGRAYEQYF. The CDR3 DNA reads TGTGCCAGCAGTTTGGGGACTAGCGGGAGGGCCTACGAGCAGTACTTC.

The CDR3 nucleotides read TGTGCCAGCAGCTTGTACGCTAGCGCGAGCTCCTACGAGCAGTACTTC. This sequence encodes CASSLYASASSYEQYF. The V and J genes are TRBV5-5 and TRBJ2-7; TRBD2 is a possible D gene (6 bases). Germline assignment: CDR1 SGHKS and CDR2 YYEKEE (reference sequence). The V gene lost 1 base and the J gene lost 0 bases, with 14 bases spanning the gap. The CDR3 contains 16 residues.

About this clonotype: It may be a read error: a sequence one base away is much more abundant. A read error is likely, as this CDR3 ends without the conserved phenylalanine or tryptophan. This chain links TRBV20-1 with TRBJ1-6; D might be TRBD1 (6 bases). There are 15 residues in the CDR3. Between the trimmed V and J ends, which lost 3 bases and 5 bases, there was a span of 14 bases. Germline loops: CDR1 DFQATT, CDR2 SNEGSKA (reference sequence). CDR3 in DNA: TGCAGTGCTAGGAGGGACAAAAGGGATAATTCACCCCTCCACTCT. It translates to CSARRDKRDNSPLHS.

This clonotype was counted between two and nine times. V is TRBV18 and J is TRBJ1-6; 9 bases match TRBD1. In germline, CDR1 is KGHSH, CDR2 LQKENI. The CDR3 spans 15 residues. Losses at the gene ends were 6 bases for V and 9 bases for J; bases not matched to a gene: 9. The CDR3 nucleotides are TGTGCCAGCTCGCAAACCGGGACAGGGTCTTCACCCCTCCACTTT. Translating gives CASSQTGTGSSPLHF.

This clonotype was observed many times. The genes are TRBV6-5 and TRBJ2-5; 11 nucleotides align to TRBD2. Germline V lookup: CDR1 MNHEY, CDR2 SVGAGI. J was trimmed by 1 base and V by 3 bases; bases with no gene match: 1. This CDR3 is built from 15 residues. CDR3 DNA sequence: TGTGCCAGCAGTTATGGGACTAGCGGCCAAGAGACCCAGTACTTC. Amino acid sequence: CASSYGTSGQETQYF.

This clonotype was picked up many times. The V gene is TRBV12-3 or TRBV12-4, the J gene TRBJ2-7; TRBD1 matches at 8 bases. This CDR3 has 14 residues. V was pared by 6 bases and J by 1 base, with 5 bases of the junction left unmatched. CDR3 coding DNA: TGTGCCAGCAGCCACGGACAGGGATCCTACGAGCAGTACTTC. Translation: CASSHGQGSYEQYF.

The chain combines TRBV3-1 with TRBJ1-6; no definite D call. This CDR3 has 17 residues. Per the germline V gene, CDR1 is LGHDT and CDR2 is YNNKEL (reference sequence). With 0 bases removed from V and 6 bases from J, the gap between germline ends came to 15 bases. CDR3 in amino acids: CASSQDSPVSGNSPLHF. CDR3 nucleotide sequence: TGTGCCAGCAGCCAAGATAGCCCAGTGAGTGGTAATTCACCCCTCCACTTT.

This clonotype was seen a few times. This rearrangement joins TRBV19 to TRBJ1-5; 11 nucleotides agree with TRBD1. The germline CDR1 and CDR2 sequences are LNHDA and SQIVND (reference sequence). This CDR3 contains 14 residues. Germline trimming cut 11 bases from V and 3 bases from J; bases unmatched to any gene: 6. Here the CDR3 reads CASRDRGNNQPQHF. The CDR3 coding sequence is TGTGCCTCCCGGGACAGGGGGAACAATCAGCCCCAGCATTTT.

At least ten counts were recorded for this clonotype. The V and J genes are TRBV20-1 and TRBJ2-5; 11 bases fit TRBD2. V gave up 6 bases and J gave up 5 bases; unmatched junction bases: 8. Germline CDR1 is DFQATT and CDR2 is SNEGSKA (reference sequence). The CDR3 extends over 14 amino acids. CDR3 protein: CSADSGRAFETQYF. The CDR3 DNA is TGCAGTGCCGATAGCGGGAGGGCTTTTGAGACCCAGTACTTC.

The V call is TRBV6-1, the J call TRBJ1-2; the match to TRBD1 covers 9 bases. The germline V gene has CDR1 MNHNS and CDR2 SASEGT. V was pared by 7 bases and J by 2 bases, with 8 bases of the junction left unmatched. The CDR3 spans 15 residues. The CDR3 region has the DNA TGTGCCAGCAAGCCGACAGGGGGTTTAAACTATGGCTACACCTTC. Translating gives CASKPTGGLNYGYTF.

The chain uses TRBV9 and TRBJ1-3; 8 positions match TRBD1. The CDR3 is 19 residues long. CDR1 and CDR2 (germline): SGDLS, YYNGEE. V dropped 0 bases and J dropped 0; count of bases not matched to a gene: 11. The CDR3 DNA reads TGTGCCAGCAGCGTAGAGGGGGTCCGGGACAGGTCCTCTGGAAACACCATATATTTT. Amino acid sequence: CASSVEGVRDRSSGNTIYF.

V gene TRBV25-1 combines with J gene TRBJ1-1; perhaps TRBD1 as D (5 bases). The V end lost 7 bases, the J end lost 0 bases, and 18 bases lay between the germline ends. The CDR3 consists of 16 residues. From germline, CDR1 is MGHDK and CDR2 SYGVNS. CDR3 in DNA: TGTGCCAGCATTACCCAGGGAGACCACATGAACACTGAAGCTTTCTTT. Translation gives CASITQGDHMNTEAFF.

The chain recombines TRBV28 with TRBJ1-4; D possibly corresponds to TRBD1 (5 bases). Trimming took 3 bases from V and 0 from J, leaving 14 bases between them. This CDR3 spans 17 amino acids. The germline V gene has CDR1 MDHEN and CDR2 SYDVKM. The CDR3 DNA reads TGTGCCAGCAGTTTTATTGAGGGGCTTGCAACTAATGAAAAACTGTTTTTT. As protein: CASSFIEGLATNEKLFF. Complete variable domain (other parts from reference TRBV28 and TRBJ1-4): DVKVTQSSRYLVKRTGEKVFLECVQDMDHENMFWYRQDPGLGLRLIYFSYDVKMKEKGDIPEGYSVSREKKERFSLILESASTNQTSMYLCASSFIEGLATNEKLFFGSGTQLSVL.

This clonotype has only a few counts. This sequence joins TRBV29-1 and TRBJ1-5, with 9 bases aligning to TRBD1. The CDR3 has 13 residues. Germline V lookup: CDR1 SQVTM, CDR2 ANQGSEA. Unmatched junction bases numbered 4, after V lost 7 bases and J lost 3 bases. As DNA, the CDR3 is TGCAGCGGGGGACAGGGCCTCAATCAGCCCCAGCATTTT. It translates to CSGGQGLNQPQHF.

This clonotype has just a few counts. Since a much larger clone is just one base distant, this may be a read error. J is TRBJ2-5 and V is TRBV12-3 or TRBV12-4; D is unclear. The CDR3 runs 13 residues. The V end was cut by 4 bases, the J end by 5 bases, with 11 bases between. This chain's CDR3 is CASSSLGFETQYF. The CDR3 coding sequence is TGTGCCAGCAGTTCCTTGGGTTTTGAGACCCAGTACTTC.

This clonotype appeared many times. The J gene is TRBJ1-2, the V gene TRBV28; possible D gene TRBD1, 5 bases. CDR3 length equals 12 residues. Between the trimmed V and J ends, which lost 11 bases and 2 bases, there was a span of 12 bases. CDR1 is MDHEN and CDR2 is SYDVKM in the germline V gene. In nucleotides, the CDR3 is TGTGCCGCTGCGGCAGGGAACTATGGCTACACCTTC. Amino acid sequence: CAAAAGNYGYTF.

This rearrangement joins TRBV27 to TRBJ1-5; 8 nucleotides align to TRBD1. This CDR3 is 15 amino acids long. CDR1 and CDR2 from the germline V gene are MNHEY and SMNVEV (reference sequence). V dropped 2 bases and J dropped 6; count of bases not matched to a gene: 6. Here the CDR3 DNA reads TGTGCCAGCAGTTTAGCCAGGGGGCACCTTCAGCCCCAGCATTTT. Protein product: CASSLARGHLQPQHF.

The genes are TRBV12-3 or TRBV12-4 and TRBJ1-1; D unresolved. V was trimmed by 2 bases and J by 1 base, leaving 8 bases between them. The CDR3 totals 14 residues. CDR3 DNA sequence: TGTGCCAGCAGTTTATTTCTCGGGAACACTGAAGCTTTCTTT. It yields the protein CASSLFLGNTEAFF.